What follows are 14 T cell receptor beta chains derived from one specimen sequenced in a study of blood T cell repertoires in COVID-19. Data came from immunoSEQ multiplex PCR; TCRdb stores just in-frame clones and leaves some out. The data hold 55,000 or so clones, with around 90% observed a single time. What was sequenced was peripheral blood. The receptors were sampled from a man between 40 and 49 years old with COVID-19, enrolled during active disease.

The rearrangement links TRBV6-1 to TRBJ1-4; no clear D. V dropped 1 base and J dropped 5 bases, with 14 bases sitting between them. This CDR3 region has 16 residues. In germline, CDR1 is MNHNS, CDR2 SASEGT. CDR3 DNA: TGTGCCAGCAGTGAAGGGCCTCTTGGAGGGAATGAAAAACTGTTTTTT. Its protein is CASSEGPLGGNEKLFF.

The V call is TRBV4-1, the J call TRBJ2-3, with 10 bases aligning to TRBD1. Germline CDR1 MGHRA, CDR2 YSYEKL. The CDR3 spans 16 residues. V shed 0 bases and J 4 bases; nucleotides not matched to a gene: 4. The CDR3: CASSQEGTGAPDTQYF. CDR3 nucleotide sequence: TGCGCCAGCAGCCAAGAAGGGACAGGGGCCCCAGATACGCAGTATTTT.

The genes are TRBV2 and TRBJ2-3, with no clear D. V was trimmed by 7 bases and J by 6 bases, leaving 8 bases between them. This CDR3 region has 11 residues. Germline lookup yields CDR1 SNHLY and CDR2 FYNNEI. CDR3 in DNA: TGTGCCAGCACGCGGTGGGATACGCAGTATTTT. Its protein product is CASTRWDTQYF.

In regard to this clone: One end of the junction is discordant with germline, which a read error may explain. The chain is built from TRBV12-3 or TRBV12-4 and TRBJ1-6, with 9 bases identical to TRBD1. The CDR3 totals 12 residues. CDR3: CASSLDAGQGYF. The DNA of the CDR3 is TGTGCCAGCAGTTTAGATGCGGGACAGGGCTACTTT.

This sequence joins TRBV5-5 and TRBJ2-7; no reliable D call. The CDR3 runs 11 residues. Germline V lookup: CDR1 SGHKS, CDR2 YYEKEE (reference sequence). Trimming removed 4 bases at V and 2 bases at J, with 4 bases between. The CDR3 DNA reads as TGTGCCAGCAGCCACACCTACGAGCAGTACTTC. This gives the protein CASSHTYEQYF.

V is TRBV30 and J is TRBJ1-5; 7 positions match TRBD1. The CDR3 runs to 12 residues. V lost 7 bases, J lost 3 bases, and 3 bases stayed unmatched. Germline V CDR1 and CDR2: GTSNPN, SVGIG (reference sequence). The chain's CDR3 is CALDRDNQPQHF. The CDR3 nucleotides read TGTGCCTTAGACAGGGACAATCAGCCCCAGCATTTT.

The J gene is TRBJ1-4, the V gene TRBV7-9; a possible D gene is TRBD1 (5 bases). With 5 bases removed from V and 8 bases from J, the gap between germline ends came to 6 bases. Germline loops: CDR1 SEHNR, CDR2 FQNEAQ (reference sequence). This CDR3 spans 11 amino acids. CDR3 sequence: CASSAGEKLFF. CDR3 nucleotide sequence: TGTGCCAGCAGCGCAGGGGAAAAACTGTTTTTT.

V is TRBV10-3 and J is TRBJ2-1, with a possible D match to TRBD1 (6 bases). Germline CDR1 ENHRY, CDR2 SYGVKD. The CDR3 is 15 residues long. V was trimmed by 5 bases and J by 3 bases, leaving 14 bases between them. The CDR3 region is CAISHPGHLYNEQFF. CDR3 nucleotide sequence: TGTGCCATCAGTCATCCGGGACACCTCTACAATGAGCAGTTCTTC.

The rearrangement uses TRBV7-9 and TRBJ2-3, with TRBD1 as a possible D gene (5 bases). Trimming took off 3 bases at V and 5 bases at J, with 9 bases between the two ends. Germline V gene lookup returns CDR1 SEHNR and CDR2 FQNEAQ (reference sequence). This CDR3 has 13 residues. The DNA for the CDR3 is TGTGCCAGCAGCTTTCAGGGCGGAGATACGCAGTATTTT. This encodes CASSFQGGDTQYF.

The chain recombines TRBV9 with TRBJ2-3; the match to TRBD2 covers 13 bases. Trimming cost V 7 bases and J 4 bases; bases outside gene matches: 9. This CDR3 is built from 16 residues. CDR1 and CDR2 (germline): SGDLS, YYNGEE. This chain's CDR3 is CASGKTSGGAPDTQYF. CDR3 nucleotides: TGTGCCAGCGGAAAAACTAGCGGGGGGGCCCCAGATACGCAGTATTTT.

V gene TRBV5-1 combines with J gene TRBJ2-7; perhaps TRBD1 as D (6 bases). The CDR3 length is 14 residues. Germline CDR1 SGHRS, CDR2 YFSETQ. Between the trimmed V and J ends, which lost 0 bases and 5 bases, there was a span of 12 bases. The CDR3: CASSLDREGDEQYF. For the CDR3, the DNA is TGCGCCAGCAGCTTGGACAGGGAAGGCGACGAGCAGTACTTC.

The V gene is TRBV7-9, the J gene TRBJ1-1; TRBD1 matches at 12 bases. Unmatched junction bases numbered 8, after V lost 5 bases and J lost 7 bases. Germline values: CDR1 SEHNR, CDR2 FQNEAQ (reference sequence). This CDR3 is built from 15 residues. As DNA, the CDR3 is TGTGCCAGCAGCCCTGGGGACAGGGGGCGAGATGAAGCTTTCTTT. This encodes CASSPGDRGRDEAFF. The variable domain in full, completed from reference TRBV7-9 and TRBJ1-1, reads DTGVSQNPRHKITKRGQNVTFRCDPISEHNRLYWYRQTLGQGPEFLTYFQNEAQLEKSRLLSDRFSAERPKGSFSTLEIQRTEQGDSAMYLCASSPGDRGRDEAFFGQGTRLTVV.

The CDR3 loop is CASSKGRGGLGNTIYF. Here the CDR3 DNA reads TGTGCCAGCAGCAAAGGGCGGGGGGGCCTTGGAAACACCATATATTTT. This sequence joins TRBV21-1 and TRBJ1-3. TRBV21-1 counts as a pseudogene. CDR3 length: 16 amino acids.

The chain employs TRBV7-9 and TRBJ1-1, with 9 bases matching TRBD1. V lost 3 bases to trimming and J lost 5 bases; unmatched junction nucleotides: 1. Germline CDR1 and CDR2: SEHNR and FQNEAQ (reference sequence). There are 13 residues in the CDR3. DNA of the CDR3: TGTGCCAGCAGCTTTGGGACAGGGACTGAAGCTTTCTTT. It encodes CASSFGTGTEAFF.